These 31 T cell receptor beta chains originate from one sample sequenced in a study of molecular identifiers for immune sequencing clone quantification (dated by TCRdb to between 2017 and 2018). The library came from PCR. The sequencer listed for this sample is Illumina HiSeq 4000. TCRdb handled the public reads itself, with Q25 trimming in fastp and clone calling in MiXCR, and kept productive beta chains. When rows share a CDR3 protein, they turn into one entry using the most common DNA and genes. The sample table holds over 600,000 distinct CDR3 sequences, of which nearly 20% were seen once. The ten largest clones add up to roughly 0.83% of the sample. Sequencing was performed on naive CD8+ T cells from blood, with Jurkat cell RNA spiked in. This specimen's cell subset or site label, per the study, means: FACS-sorted CD8+CD4-CCR7+CD45RA+ naive T cells. Receptors originate from a human donor in good health. Some libraries in this study had Jurkat cell RNA spiked in.

This clonotype has only one observation. A much larger clone differs from this one at a single base, so this may be a read error. V is TRBV12-5 and J is TRBJ2-7; D might be TRBD1 or TRBD2, each matching 5 bases. CDR3 length: 15 residues. CDR1 is LGHNT and CDR2 is FRNRAP in the germline V gene. The CDR3 region has the DNA TGTGCTAGTGCCTCGGCCGGGCAGGGAGTTTACGAGCGGTACTTC. It specifies CASASAGQGVYERYF.

A word on this clonotype: A much larger clone differs by one base, so this may be a read error. The J gene is TRBJ1-6, the V gene TRBV28; 8 bases fit TRBD1. The CDR3 loop spans 15 amino acids. The germline gives CDR1 MDHEN, CDR2 SYDVKM. The CDR3: CVSSTYRGDNSPLHF. CDR3 sequence (DNA): TGTGTCAGCAGTACATACAGGGGGGATAATTCACCCCTCCACTTT.

The chain is built from TRBV7-9 and TRBJ1-3; D is ambiguous. V gave up 1 base and J gave up 0 bases, with 10 bases separating them. Germline CDR1 is SEHNR and CDR2 is FQNEAQ (reference sequence). The CDR3 extends over 16 amino acids. Here the CDR3 DNA reads TGTGCCAGCAGCTTAGTTGACGGGAGCTCTGGAAACACCATATATTTT. It encodes CASSLVDGSSGNTIYF.

This clonotype was seen only a few times. The gene calls are TRBV7-6 and TRBJ2-7; a weak D match, TRBD1 (5 bases). Deletions cut 5 bases from V and 3 bases from J, with 14 bases between. This CDR3 is 14 amino acids long. Germline values: CDR1 SGHVS, CDR2 FNYEAQ. The CDR3 protein is CASSTTEGVYEQYF. The CDR3, as DNA: TGTGCCAGCAGCACTACCGAAGGGGTCTACGAGCAGTACTTC.

There are many counts of this clonotype. The V gene is TRBV25-1, the J gene TRBJ2-3, with a possible D match to TRBD2 (6 bases). The CDR3 has 15 residues. Germline CDR1 MGHDK, CDR2 SYGVNS. V lost 10 bases and J lost 5, with 22 bases in between. The CDR3 protein is CATSAGTPAEDTQYF. DNA of the CDR3: TGTGCCACTTCGGCCGGGACTCCGGCGGAAGATACGCAGTATTTT. Combining the CDR3 with reference TRBV25-1 and TRBJ2-3 gives the whole variable domain EADIYQTPRYLVIGTGKKITLECSQTMGHDKMYWYQQDPGMELHLIHYSYGVNSTEKGDLSSESTVSRIRTEHFPLTLESARPSHTSQYLCATSAGTPAEDTQYFGPGTRLTVL.

This clonotype was observed at least ten times. V gene TRBV2 combines with J gene TRBJ2-2; TRBD2 matches 8 bases. Germline lookup yields CDR1 SNHLY and CDR2 FYNNEI. The J segment lost 0 bases and the V segment lost 5 bases, leaving 2 bases of the junction unmatched. The CDR3 is 15 amino acids. This CDR3 reads CASSTSGANTGELFF. In DNA, the CDR3 is TGTGCCAGCAGTACTAGCGGAGCGAACACCGGGGAGCTGTTTTTT.

This chain links TRBV12-3 or TRBV12-4 with TRBJ2-5, with 7 bases lining up with TRBD1. The CDR3 covers 14 residues. Losses at the gene ends were 5 bases for V and 1 base for J; bases not matched to a gene: 4. The chain's CDR3 is CASSADRVQETQYF. CDR3 DNA sequence: TGTGCCAGCAGTGCAGACAGGGTCCAAGAGACCCAGTACTTC.

V gene TRBV19 combines with J gene TRBJ2-4; perhaps TRBD1 as D (6 bases). The ends were cut back, 3 bases at V and 5 bases at J, with 17 bases in the middle. The CDR3 length is 16 residues. From germline, CDR1 is LNHDA and CDR2 SQIVND (reference sequence). The CDR3, as DNA: TGTGCCAGTAGTATTGGGGGCCGCAGCTTCGAAAACATTCAGTACTTC. This codes for CASSIGGRSFENIQYF. Looking up the rest from reference TRBV19 and TRBJ2-4 gives the full variable domain: DGGITQSPKYLFRKEGQNVTLSCEQNLNHDAMYWYRQDPGQGLRLIYYSQIVNDFQKGDIAEGYSVSREKKESFPLTVTSAQKNPTAFYLCASSIGGRSFENIQYFGAGTRLSVL.

This clonotype was recorded many times. This chain connects TRBV7-8 to TRBJ2-1; D uncertain. V dropped 2 bases and J dropped 0 bases, with 11 bases sitting between them. The CDR3 contains 16 residues. CDR1 SGHVS and CDR2 FQNEAQ come from the germline V gene. The CDR3 loop is CASSLLSQSSYNEQFF. CDR3 sequence (DNA): TGTGCCAGCAGCTTATTATCTCAGAGCTCCTACAATGAGCAGTTCTTC.

This clonotype was seen at least ten times. The rearrangement uses TRBV12-5 and TRBJ1-5, with D perhaps TRBD1 (5 bases). Germline CDR1 is LGHNT and CDR2 is FRNRAP. This CDR3 is built from 16 residues. V was pared by 1 base and J by 1 base, with 11 bases between. The CDR3 sequence is CASGLGQGGSNQPQHF. The CDR3 DNA sequence: TGTGCTAGTGGTTTGGGGCAGGGAGGAAGCAATCAGCCCCAGCATTTT.

This clonotype was counted many times. V and J are TRBV19 and TRBJ2-7; D ambiguous. The germline CDR1 and CDR2 sequences are LNHDA and SQIVND (reference sequence). The CDR3 spans 11 residues. The V and J ends lost 7 bases and 2 bases respectively, with 6 bases between them. The CDR3 region has the DNA TGTGCCAGTAAATCCCCCTACGAGCAGTACTTC. Translated, it gives CASKSPYEQYF.

This clonotype was recorded only once. This sequence may be a read error, since a much larger clone differs from it by one base. This chain joins TRBV30 and TRBJ2-1, with D perhaps TRBD2 (5 bases). Germline CDR1 reads GTSNPN; CDR2 reads SVGIG (reference sequence). The CDR3 runs 12 residues. DNA of the CDR3: TGTGTCTGGAGTGTACTAGATGATGAGCAGTTCTTC. Translated: CVWSVLDDEQFF.

The sample holds many counts of this clonotype. V gene TRBV14 combines with J gene TRBJ1-4; the match to TRBD1 covers 9 bases. Unmatched junction bases numbered 16, after V lost 6 bases and J lost 5 bases. This CDR3 has 18 residues. Germline V gene data show CDR1 as SGHDN and CDR2 as FVKESK. CDR3 coding DNA: TGTGCCAGCAGTGAGGGGACAGGGAGATCCAAGCTGAATGAAAAACTGTTTTTT. It yields the protein CASSEGTGRSKLNEKLFF.

This clonotype showed up many times. This sequence joins TRBV6-5 and TRBJ2-7; TRBD2 matches at 7 bases. CDR3 size: 15 residues. Germline CDR1 is MNHEY and CDR2 is SVGAGI. J was trimmed by 3 bases and V by 0 bases; bases with no gene match: 5. DNA for the CDR3: TGTGCCAGCAGTTACTCGAGTGGGGGGGACTACGAGCAGTACTTC. This encodes CASSYSSGGDYEQYF.

This clonotype was seen at least ten times. One junction end disagrees with the germline gene, perhaps due to a read error. The chain links TRBV19 to TRBJ2-7, with TRBD2 matching over 8 bases. CDR3 length equals 13 residues. CDR1 is LNHDA and CDR2 is SQIVND in the germline V gene (reference sequence). The chain's CDR3 is CASSIAGPYEQYF. The CDR3 bases are TGTGCCAGCAGTATAGCGGGGCCCTACGAGCAGTACTTC.

The chain's CDR3 is CASSLSGRAFHEQYF. Written as DNA, the CDR3 is TGTGCCAGCAGTTTAAGCGGCAGGGCTTTCCACGAGCAGTACTTC. This chain links TRBV27 with TRBJ2-7; D possibly uses TRBD1 or TRBD2 (5 bases each). Germline V CDR1 and CDR2: MNHEY, SMNVEV (reference sequence). This CDR3 has 15 residues. The V gene lost 2 bases and the J gene lost 5 bases, with 16 bases spanning the gap.

In regard to this clonotype: A read error may explain this, as a much larger clone is one base away. This chain uses TRBV7-9 with TRBJ1-3, with no clear D. The CDR3 runs to 16 residues. Germline CDR1 and CDR2: SEHNR and FQNEAQ (reference sequence). CDR3 coding DNA: TGTGCCAGCACTCATTTTGTCGGAATCTCTGGACACACCATATATTTT. Its protein is CASTHFVGISGHTIYF.

This clonotype showed up many times. The chain has TRBV9 and TRBJ2-6; D not certain. This CDR3 is built from 17 residues. Germline lookup yields CDR1 SGDLS and CDR2 YYNGEE. The germline V and J ends were trimmed by 4 bases and 4 bases, with 18 bases remaining between them. The CDR3 reads CASSLRPDQTGANVLTF. Here the CDR3 DNA reads TGTGCCAGCAGCCTTCGACCCGACCAAACCGGGGCCAACGTCCTGACTTTC.

As to this clonotype: This may arise from a read error, as a much more abundant clone is one base away. The chain combines TRBV5-1 with TRBJ2-1; D is unresolved. V shed 1 base and J shed 5 bases, with 10 bases lying between them. Germline V CDR1 and CDR2: SGHRS, YFSETQ. This CDR3 is 14 amino acids long. The CDR3 DNA reads as TGCGCCAGCAGCTTGTCAATTGGGAACAATGAGCAGTTCTTC. Protein sequence: CASSLSIGNNEQFF.

This clonotype was counted at least ten times. J is TRBJ2-2 and V is TRBV29-1, with D tentatively TRBD1 (6 bases). Trimming removed 7 bases at V and 1 base at J, with 16 bases between. The CDR3 extends over 15 amino acids. Looked up from germline, CDR1 is SQVTM and CDR2 is ANQGSEA. In nucleotides, the CDR3 is TGCAGCGCCCGAGACAGGACCATGAACACCGGGGAGCTGTTTTTT. As protein: CSARDRTMNTGELFF.

This clonotype came up a few times. This could be a read error, since a much larger clone is one nucleotide away. Lacking the conserved final phenylalanine or tryptophan, this CDR3 likely reflects a read error. J is TRBJ1-1 and V is TRBV14; tentatively, D is TRBD1 (5 bases). The germline V gene encodes CDR1 SGHDN and CDR2 FVKESK. The V end was cut by 0 bases, the J end by 7 bases, with 15 bases between. CDR3 length: 15 residues. The CDR3 protein is CASSQDGRTTNEAFL. CDR3 bases: TGTGCCAGCAGCCAAGATGGCCGGACAACGAATGAAGCTTTCCTT.

A note on this clonotype: A much larger clone sits a single nucleotide away, making a read error possible. The rearrangement links TRBV4-1 to TRBJ2-1; TRBD2 aligns across 8 bases. The germline V gene encodes CDR1 MGHRA and CDR2 YSYEKL. The CDR3 extends over 14 amino acids. Here the CDR3 DNA reads TGCGCCAGCAGCCAATCCATAGCGGGGAATGAGCAGCTCTTC. This sequence encodes CASSQSIAGNEQLF.

This clonotype was recorded once. One base away lies a much larger clone, so this may be a sequencing read error. The chain employs TRBV12-3 or TRBV12-4 and TRBJ2-2; the D gene is possibly TRBD1 (5 bases). This CDR3 is built from 15 residues. The germline V and J ends were trimmed by 3 bases and 1 base, with 9 bases remaining between them. CDR3: CASSFNRMNTGELFF. CDR3 DNA: TGTGCCAGCAGTTTCAACAGGATGAACACCGGGGAGCTGTTTTTT.

The chain links TRBV28 to TRBJ2-1; D is perhaps TRBD1 (5 bases). Germline loops: CDR1 MDHEN, CDR2 SYDVKM. The germline V and J ends were trimmed by 6 bases and 7 bases, with 13 bases remaining between them. This CDR3 spans 13 amino acids. The CDR3 is CASRANRYNEQFF. In nucleotides, the CDR3 is TGTGCCAGCAGGGCTAACAGGTATAATGAGCAGTTCTTC.

This rearrangement joins TRBV5-3 to TRBJ2-1; D may be TRBD2 (7 bases). TRBV5-3 is an ORF, and what it does is uncertain. V dropped 3 bases and J dropped 5 bases, with 15 bases sitting between them. The CDR3 sequence is 15 residues long. The CDR3 nucleotides are TGTGCCAGAAGCTGGGGGGGCGACTTCCACAATGAGCAGTTCTTC. As protein: CARSWGGDFHNEQFF.

Ten or more counts support this clonotype. This chain connects TRBV12-3 or TRBV12-4 to TRBJ1-3; D uncertain. Trimming left V 5 bases short and J 0 bases short, with 8 bases between. This CDR3 is 14 amino acids long. For the CDR3, the DNA is TGTGCCAGCAGTCCATACAACTCTGGAAACACCATATATTTT. Protein product: CASSPYNSGNTIYF.

This clonotype was detected many times. V usage is TRBV3-1 and J usage is TRBJ1-4, with a weak D call TRBD1 (5 bases). In germline, CDR1 is LGHDT, CDR2 YNNKEL (reference sequence). The V gene lost 4 bases and the J gene lost 7 bases, with 16 bases spanning the gap. The CDR3 totals 15 residues. The CDR3 reads CASSPGTYLGEKLFF. The DNA of the CDR3 is TGTGCCAGCAGCCCTGGGACTTATCTCGGTGAAAAACTGTTTTTT.

With regard to this clonotype: A much bigger clone sits one base away, suggesting this may be a read error. The chain links TRBV28 to TRBJ2-1; TRBD1 is a possible D gene (6 bases). CDR1 and CDR2 from the germline V gene are MDHEN and SYDVKM. The CDR3 sequence is 17 residues long. In nucleotides, the CDR3 is TGTGCCAGCAGTTCCGCCCGGGACAAAAAATCCTACGATGAGCAGTTCTTC. Translated, it gives CASSSARDKKSYDEQFF.

With regard to this clonotype: It may be a read error: a sequence one base away is much more abundant. The chain joins TRBV19 to TRBJ2-5; D is unresolved. This CDR3 region has 14 residues. Trimming left V 1 base short and J 1 base short, with 7 bases between. Germline V gene sequence: CDR1 LNHDA, CDR2 SQIVND (reference sequence). The CDR3 sequence is CASSIGVGQETQYF. CDR3 DNA: TGTGCCAGTAGTATAGGGGTCGGCCAAGAGACCCAGTACTTC.

Many counts were recorded for this clonotype. The chain carries TRBV4-1 and TRBJ1-1, with TRBD1 matching over 10 bases. The germline gives CDR1 MGHRA, CDR2 YSYEKL. This CDR3 region has 15 residues. Trimming removed 6 bases from V and 3 bases from J; junction bases left unmatched: 7. This CDR3 reads CASRGQGNMYTEAFF. The CDR3 DNA follows: TGCGCCAGCAGGGGACAGGGGAATATGTACACTGAAGCTTTCTTT.

This chain connects TRBV6-1 to TRBJ2-3, with D possibly matching TRBD2 (7 bases). V lost 2 bases to trimming and J lost 3 bases, with 15 bases between them. CDR1 and CDR2 (germline): MNHNS, SASEGT. The CDR3 extends over 16 amino acids. This CDR3 reads CASSEKQGGGTDTQYF. The CDR3 nucleotides read TGTGCCAGCAGTGAAAAGCAAGGGGGGGGGACAGATACGCAGTATTTT.